A selection of T cell receptor beta chains follows, all from one sample in a study of early T cells in non-severe SARS-CoV-2 infection. TCRdb independently ran MiXCR on the 5' RACE reads; one entry per CDR3 protein. The sample lists just over 95,000 distinct CDR3 sequences, approximately 10% seen once, with approximately 5.4% in the top ten. Sequencing was performed on whole blood. The receptors were gathered from an adult who was a healthcare worker with PCR-confirmed SARS-CoV-2 infection or an uninfected control (not recorded which). Each CDR3 is given with its conserved first and last residue. The D gene is left open where the match is weak. Size values are once, few and many counts, or a class for expanded clones, and some rows have none.

V: TRBV5-4
size: .
J: TRBJ2-5
D: TRBD1
DNA: TGTGCCAGCAGCTTGGCCGGGACAGGGGAGGAGACCCAGTACTTC
CDR3: CASSLAGTGEETQYF

V: TRBV21-1
size: many
J: TRBJ2-7
D: .
DNA: TGTGCCAGCAGCATTAGGGGCTACGAGCAGTACTTC
CDR3: CASSIRGYEQYF

V: TRBV6-5
size: few
J: TRBJ1-5
D: .
DNA: TGTGCCAGCAGTTACTCGATAACTCAGCCCCAGCATTTT
CDR3: CASSYSITQPQHF

V: TRBV11-2
size: .
J: TRBJ1-2
D: TRBD1
DNA: TGTGCCAGCAGCCCCCAGGGGGGCTATGGCTACACCTTC
CDR3: CASSPQGGYGYTF

V: TRBV9
size: few
J: TRBJ2-1
D: .
DNA: TGTGCCAGCAGCGTAGTGGGAGTAGTCTACAATGAGCAGTTCTTC
CDR3: CASSVVGVVYNEQFF

V: TRBV28
size: .
J: TRBJ1-1
D: TRBD1
DNA: TGTGCCAGCAGCCCGGACAGGGAGGGAATGAACACTGAAGCTTTCTTT
CDR3: CASSPDREGMNTEAFF

V: TRBV29-1
size: many
J: TRBJ2-2
D: .
DNA: TGCAGCGTTGAGGAGGGTTCGAACACCGGGGAGCTGTTTTTT
CDR3: CSVEEGSNTGELFF

V: TRBV7-9
size: many
J: TRBJ2-5
D: .
DNA: TGTGCCAGCAGCTTAGCAATGGCCCTGTCGAAGACCCAGTACTTC
CDR3: CASSLAMALSKTQYF

V: TRBV27
size: .
J: TRBJ1-1
D: .
DNA: TGTGCCAGCAGTTTATCTGCCCTTCGGGCCGCTGAAGCTTTCTTT
CDR3: CASSLSALRAAEAFF

V: TRBV5-1
size: many
J: TRBJ2-2
D: .
DNA: TGCGCCAGCAACCCAGGGAGTCCCGGGGAGCTGTTTTTT
CDR3: CASNPGSPGELFF

V: TRBV20-1
size: .
J: TRBJ2-7
D: TRBD2
DNA: TGCAGTGCCAATAGCGGGGGGGCCTGGAACGAGCAGTACTTC
CDR3: CSANSGGAWNEQYF

V: TRBV6-5
size: many
J: TRBJ2-2
D: .
DNA: TGTGCCAGCAGGATAAGCGGGACACTCAACACCGGGGAGCTGTTTTTT
CDR3: CASRISGTLNTGELFF

V: TRBV28
size: few
J: TRBJ1-4
D: .
DNA: TGTGCCATACAAACCCTGTCTAATGAAAAACTGTTTTTT
CDR3: CAIQTLSNEKLFF

V: TRBV6-5
size: .
J: TRBJ1-1
D: TRBD1
DNA: TGTGCCAGCAGCAGCGACAGGGCTTCGAACACTGAAGCTTTCTTT
CDR3: CASSSDRASNTEAFF

V: TRBV9
size: few
J: TRBJ2-1
D: TRBD2
DNA: TGTGCCAGCAGCGTAACTAGCGCTTACAATGAGCAGTTCTTC
CDR3: CASSVTSAYNEQFF

V: TRBV7-2
size: many
J: TRBJ2-5
D: .
DNA: TGTGCCAGCAGCTTAGGCGGTTACCAAGAGACCCAGTACTTC
CDR3: CASSLGGYQETQYF

V: TRBV5-1
size: .
J: TRBJ1-2
D: .
DNA: TGCGCCAGCAGCTTGACAGATGCTAACTATGGCTACACCTTC
CDR3: CASSLTDANYGYTF

V: TRBV13
size: .
J: TRBJ1-1
D: TRBD1
DNA: TGTGCCAGCAGCTTAGGCTTGACAGGGCGGACTGAAGCTTTCTTT
CDR3: CASSLGLTGRTEAFF

V: TRBV2
size: few
J: TRBJ1-2
D: TRBD1
DNA: TGTGCCAGCAGTAAGGAGGGACAGGCGAACTATGGCTACACCTTC
CDR3: CASSKEGQANYGYTF

V: TRBV11-3
size: many
J: TRBJ2-2
D: .
DNA: TGTGCCAGCAGCTTAGTTTCAAACACCGGGGAGCTGTTTTTT
CDR3: CASSLVSNTGELFF

V: TRBV12-5
size: few
J: TRBJ2-7
D: TRBD1
DNA: TGTGCTAGTGGTTTGTCGACAGGGAGCCACTACGAGCAGTACTTC
CDR3: CASGLSTGSHYEQYF

V: TRBV20-1
size: .
J: TRBJ2-3
D: TRBD1
DNA: TGCAGTGCCTCTCGGGGACAGGGGATCTTTACTTCTAGCACAGATACGCAGTATTTT
CDR3: CSASRGQGIFTSSTDTQYF

V: TRBV9
size: .
J: TRBJ2-2
D: .
DNA: TGTGCCAGCAGCGTAGAAGGAGGAGGGCCCGGGGAGCTGTTTTTT
CDR3: CASSVEGGGPGELFF

V: TRBV2
size: many
J: TRBJ1-1
D: .
DNA: TGTGCCAGCAGTGATAGCTTCTTT
CDR3: CASSDSFF

V: TRBV9
size: few
J: TRBJ1-2
D: .
DNA: TGTGCCAGCAGCGTAGTTGGGGTAACAGATGGCTACACCTTC
CDR3: CASSVVGVTDGYTF

V: TRBV14
size: many
J: TRBJ2-2
D: .
DNA: TGTGCCAGCAGCCAAGCCTGGATGACGTGGCTGTTTTTT
CDR3: CASSQAWMTWLFF

V: TRBV9
size: many
J: TRBJ2-6
D: .
DNA: TGTGCCAGCAGCGTAGTCCGCCCTGGGGCCAACGTCCTGACTTTC
CDR3: CASSVVRPGANVLTF

V: TRBV5-6
size: .
J: TRBJ1-5
D: TRBD1
DNA: TGTGCCAGCAGCTTGTTTTTCGCAGGGGGCATTCAGCCCCAGCATTTT
CDR3: CASSLFFAGGIQPQHF

V: TRBV20-1
size: many
J: TRBJ2-5
D: .
DNA: TGCAGTGCTAGGGTCTTAGAGACCCAGTACTTC
CDR3: CSARVLETQYF

V: TRBV18
size: many
J: TRBJ1-2
D: .
DNA: TGTGCCAGCTCACCACCGGTGATCGAGGAGGGCTATGGCTACACCTTC
CDR3: CASSPPVIEEGYGYTF